A selection of T cell receptor beta chains follows, all from one sample in a study of cytomegalovirus exposure and HLA in healthy donors. Generated by immunoSEQ multiplex PCR, the TCRdb table keeps only in-frame clones and is missing some. This table has roughly 190,000 clones, over 80% appearing once. Sample: PBMCs. All receptors come from a man under 40 in good health and CMV-seronegative. Each CDR3 is given with its conserved first and last residue. A D gene is named only where the DNA matches it firmly. Only part of the rows carry a size: once, few, many, or a class if the clone is expanded.

TRBV11-1	.	.	TRBJ2-7	TGTGCCAGCAGCCGCGACTCATACGAGCAGTACTTC	CASSRDSYEQYF
TRBV7-2	TRBD2	.	TRBJ2-1	TGTGCCAGCAGCTTAGTAACTAGCGACAATGAGCAGTTCTTC	CASSLVTSDNEQFF
TRBV14	.	.	TRBJ2-2	TGTGCCAGCAGCCAGGTAGCGGCGAACACCGGGGAGCTGTTTTTT	CASSQVAANTGELFF
TRBV28	.	.	TRBJ1-1	TGTGCCAGCCTCGGAACAGGAGTCATGAACACTGAAGCTTTCTTT	CASLGTGVMNTEAFF
TRBV7-9	.	.	TRBJ2-7	TGTGCCAGCAGCTTAGTATCGGGCTACGAGCAGTACTTC	CASSLVSGYEQYF
TRBV6-5	.	.	TRBJ1-2	TGTGCCAGCGCCAGGGGAATAGGCAATGGCTACACCTTC	CASARGIGNGYTF
TRBV11-2	TRBD2	.	TRBJ2-1	TGTGCCAGCAGCTTTACTAGCGGGAGTGAGACCTACAATGAGCAGTTCTTC	CASSFTSGSETYNEQFF
TRBV19	.	.	TRBJ1-1	TGTGCCAGTATAGGGGGGGGGATGAACACTGAAGCTTTCTTT	CASIGGGMNTEAFF
TRBV7-9	TRBD1	.	TRBJ1-2	TGTGCCAGCAGCGCGAACAGGGGCTATGGCTACACCTTC	CASSANRGYGYTF
TRBV9	.	.	TRBJ2-2	TGTGCCAGCAGCGTAGGTCGGGGGATGAACACCGGGGAGCTGTTTTTT	CASSVGRGMNTGELFF
TRBV28	TRBD1	.	TRBJ2-2	TGTGCCAGCAGCTCTCCCGGGCAGGGGGTAATGGAGAACACCGGGGAGCTGTTTTTT	CASSSPGQGVMENTGELFF
TRBV6-5	TRBD1	.	TRBJ1-1	TGTGCCAGCAGTTACGGTCAGGGGGCCGCGAACACTGAAGCTTTCTTT	CASSYGQGAANTEAFF
TRBV5-8	TRBD1	.	TRBJ1-1	TGTGCCAGCAGCTTCGACAGGGGAAGAGAAGCTTTCTTT	CASSFDRGREAFF
TRBV5-6	TRBD1	.	TRBJ2-1	TGTGCCAGCAGCCACTCCGGGACAGGAGATCCCAATGAGCAGTTCTTC	CASSHSGTGDPNEQFF
TRBV28	TRBD1	few	TRBJ1-5	TGTGCCAGCAGCCCCAGACAGGGGCGCCAGCCCCAGCATTTT	CASSPRQGRQPQHF
TRBV28	.	.	TRBJ1-1	TGTGCCAGCAGTTTAAGTGGCCCAGGGGACACTGAAGCTTTCTTT	CASSLSGPGDTEAFF
TRBV23-1	TRBD1	.	TRBJ2-5	TGCGCCAGCAGTCAATTTTCCGGGACAGGGGGCCGAGAGACCCAGTACTTC	CASSQFSGTGGRETQYF
TRBV4-1	TRBD2	.	TRBJ2-7	TGCGCCAGCAGCCAAGTATGGGCGGGGGGTTTCTTCTACGAGCAGTACTTC	CASSQVWAGGFFYEQYF
TRBV4-1	.	.	TRBJ1-4	TGCGCCAGCAGCCAATCACAGCTCTCAGAGCTGTTTTTT	CASSQSQLSELFF
TRBV5-1	.	.	TRBJ1-4	TGCGCCAGCAGAATCGAGATAACTAATGAAAAACTGTTTTTT	CASRIEITNEKLFF
TRBV6-1	.	.	TRBJ1-3	TGTGCCAGCTCTCTGGGGGGATTTGGAAACACCATATATTTT	CASSLGGFGNTIYF
TRBV6-4	TRBD2	.	TRBJ2-1	TGTGCCAGCAGTGCAGCAGCGGGGGGGAGGAATGAGCAGTTCTTC	CASSAAAGGRNEQFF
TRBV7-9	TRBD1	.	TRBJ1-2	TGTGCCAGCAGCTTGGGACAGGGAGGAGGCTACACCTTC	CASSLGQGGGYTF
TRBV5-6	.	few	TRBJ1-5	TGTGCCAGCAGCTTGGATGGGGGGGAAAGCAATCAGCCCCAGCATTTT	CASSLDGGESNQPQHF
TRBV4-2	TRBD1	.	TRBJ1-2	TGTGCCAGCAGCCCCGACAGGGACCGTCGAGGCTACACCTTC	CASSPDRDRRGYTF
TRBV28	TRBD1	.	TRBJ2-7	TGTGCCAGCAGCCTTGGGACAGGGGCGGCCCCCTACGAGCAGTACTTC	CASSLGTGAAPYEQYF
TRBV25-1	TRBD2	.	TRBJ2-4	TGTGCCAGCAGTGCGGGGGGGACCAAAAACAGTCAGTACTTC	CASSAGGTKNSQYF